This record concerns one T cell receptor (beta chain) sequence. The antigen remains undetermined. These data belong to a study of T cell clones after liver transplantation. Overall study context: Liver transplant recipients had immunosuppression withdrawal attempted within 2 years. Three of eight recipients were HCV-positive; others had non-autoimmune, non-viral indications. Study results and caveats: In most of the 8 subjects, circulating graft-donor-reactive CD4 TCRbeta sequences fell significantly after transplant.

V was trimmed by 4 bases and J by 2 bases, leaving 9 bases between them. The germline V gene encodes CDR1 SGDLS and CDR2 YYNGEE. The CDR3 spans 14 residues. The method was immunoSEQ multiplex PCR; TCRdb's version includes in-frame clones alone and lacks a portion of them. The sample has just over 60,000 clones, 70% to 75% seen once; the top ten hold roughly 15%. The specimen comprised CD4+ T cells from blood, sampled before liver transplant. The TCR originated in a human donor who received a liver transplant. The chain carries TRBV9 and TRBJ2-2; no firm D call. The CDR3 spells CASSQSTNTGELFF. The CDR3 region has the DNA TGTGCCAGCAGCCAAAGCACCAACACCGGGGAGCTGTTTTTT.